One sample yielded the 10 T cell receptor beta chains listed below, sequenced in a study of blood T cells in healthy people across ages. Primed by a sample-barcoded 5' primer and a J-beta primer mix, a second PCR proceeded for 7 to 11 cycles. TCRdb re-called the 5' RACE reads through MiXCR, storing one row per CDR3 protein. In the table there are some 930,000 distinct CDR3 sequences, roughly 29% of which are singletons. This sample was shared with a second study, whose subject was T cells of mothers and their children.

The sequenced sample was blood. The receptors stem from a woman in her thirties or forties in good health.

This clonotype has a handful of counts. The genes are TRBV12-3 or TRBV12-4 and TRBJ1-1, with 9 bases aligning to TRBD1. The CDR3 is 16 amino acids. Trimming removed 5 bases from V and 5 bases from J; junction bases left unmatched: 12. In DNA, the CDR3 is TGTGCCAGCAGTCCCCAATTAAACAGGGGGCGGACTGAAGCTTTCTTT. Translating it yields CASSPQLNRGRTEAFF.

The rearrangement links TRBV20-1 to TRBJ2-1, with D maybe TRBD1 (5 bases). Germline lookup yields CDR1 DFQATT and CDR2 SNEGSKA (reference sequence). The CDR3 runs to 14 residues. The ends were cut back, 4 bases at V and 0 bases at J, with 10 bases in the middle. The CDR3 region is CSATTAYSYNEQFF. CDR3 nucleotides: TGCAGTGCTACGACAGCTTACTCCTACAATGAGCAGTTCTTC.

A word on this clonotype: One end of the junction varies from germline; a read error may be responsible. The chain employs TRBV7-2 and TRBJ1-6; no definite D call. The CDR3 sequence is 14 residues long. Germline CDR1 SGHTA, CDR2 FQGNSA. The DNA of the CDR3 is TGTGCCAGCACTCCTGATGGTTATAGTTCACCCCTCCACTTT. Encoded protein: CASTPDGYSSPLHF.

This clonotype was observed a few times. The gene calls are TRBV9 and TRBJ2-1, with TRBD2 identical over 11 bases. This CDR3 has 16 amino acids. Trimming took 4 bases from V and 7 from J; bases not matched to a gene: 10. Germline V CDR1 and CDR2: SGDLS, YYNGEE. The DNA for the CDR3 is TGTGCCAGCAGCCCATCAGGTAGCGGGGGGGCAAATGAGCAGTTCTTC. It codes for CASSPSGSGGANEQFF.

On this clonotype: A single base separates this from a much larger clone, so it may be a read error. The rearrangement links TRBV9 to TRBJ2-1, with D possibly being TRBD1 or TRBD2 (6 bases each). Germline V lookup: CDR1 SGDLS, CDR2 YYNGEE. This CDR3 is 13 amino acids long. The CDR3 bases are TGTGCCTGCAGCGTAGCCGGGGGCGATGAGCAGTTCTTC. It specifies CACSVAGGDEQFF.

There are a few counts of this clonotype. V usage is TRBV2 and J usage is TRBJ2-1; D possibly corresponds to TRBD2 (6 bases). V was cut by 9 bases and J by 5 bases, with 17 bases left in between. The CDR3 loop spans 14 amino acids. Germline assignment: CDR1 SNHLY and CDR2 FYNNEI. CDR3 sequence (DNA): TGTGCCAGTTTGGGACTCCGGCGGCACAATGAGCAGTTCTTC. This codes for CASLGLRRHNEQFF.

The chain links TRBV7-2 to TRBJ2-5, with 8 bases that match TRBD1. The closer fit of TRBJ2-7 to the DNA end suggests the J call may be wrong. Germline loops: CDR1 SGHTA, CDR2 FQGNSA. This CDR3 spans 15 amino acids. The CDR3 DNA sequence: TGTGCCAGCAGCTCTCAAGGGACAGGCCGCTACGAGCAGTACTTC. Encoded protein: CASSSQGTGRYEQYF.

Concerning this clonotype: This may come from a read error, since a much larger clone is one base off. CDR3 amino acids: CAIRGSSNEQYF. The CDR3, as DNA: TGTGCCATCAGGGGGAGCTCCAATGAGCAGTACTTC. The genes are TRBV10-3 and TRBJ2-1; tentative D call: TRBD2 (5 bases). Near its end, the DNA agrees better with TRBJ2-7, so the J call may be wrong. Germline V lookup: CDR1 ENHRY, CDR2 SYGVKD. The CDR3 is 12 amino acids.

This clonotype has just a few counts. The V call is TRBV20-1, the J call TRBJ2-7; 10 nucleotides align to TRBD1. Looked up from germline, CDR1 is DFQATT and CDR2 is SNEGSKA (reference sequence). The junction had 7 bases not matched to a gene; V was cut back by 4 bases and J by 4 bases. This CDR3 contains 14 residues. The CDR3 is CSANPGQGKYEQYF. CDR3 nucleotide sequence: TGCAGTGCTAACCCGGGACAGGGGAAATACGAGCAGTACTTC.

This sequence joins TRBV5-1 and TRBJ1-1, with no clear D. The CDR3 is made up of 13 amino acids. The germline V gene encodes CDR1 SGHRS and CDR2 YFSETQ. V shed 0 bases and J shed 10 bases, with 13 bases lying between them. The CDR3 reads CASSLAGVPGAFF. The CDR3 nucleotides read TGCGCCAGCAGCTTGGCCGGGGTCCCTGGAGCTTTCTTT.